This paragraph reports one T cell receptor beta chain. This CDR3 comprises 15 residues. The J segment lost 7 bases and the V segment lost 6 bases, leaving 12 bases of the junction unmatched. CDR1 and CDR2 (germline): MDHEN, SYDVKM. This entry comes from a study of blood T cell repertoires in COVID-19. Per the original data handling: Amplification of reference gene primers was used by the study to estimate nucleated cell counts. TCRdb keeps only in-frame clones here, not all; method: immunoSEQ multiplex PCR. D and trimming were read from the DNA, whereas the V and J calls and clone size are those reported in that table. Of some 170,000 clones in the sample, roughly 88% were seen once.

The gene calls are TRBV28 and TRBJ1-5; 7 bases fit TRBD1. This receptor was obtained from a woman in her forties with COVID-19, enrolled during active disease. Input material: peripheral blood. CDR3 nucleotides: TGTGCCAGCAGCCAAACAGGGGCCCCGACCCAGCCCCAGCATTTT. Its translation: CASSQTGAPTQPQHF. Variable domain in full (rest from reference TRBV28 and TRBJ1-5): DVKVTQSSRYLVKRTGEKVFLECVQDMDHENMFWYRQDPGLGLRLIYFSYDVKMKEKGDIPEGYSVSREKKERFSLILESASTNQTSMYLCASSQTGAPTQPQHFGDGTRLSIL.